The rows below give T cell receptor beta chains drawn from one sample of a study of T cell changes during pregnancy in multiple sclerosis. Assay: immunoSEQ multiplex PCR; the TCRdb copy retains only in-frame clones and omits some. The sample has roughly 100,000 clones, about 90% seen once; the top ten hold around 0.84%. This material consisted of peripheral blood, taken after pregnancy. Receptor source: a female donor with multiple sclerosis, enrolled in a pregnancy study. Both conserved end residues are part of each CDR3. Each record gives: CDR3 DNA, CDR3 protein, V gene, clone size, J gene, D gene. D genes are given only for firm matches. Part of the rows lack a size; the others show once, few, many or a class for expanded clones.

TGCGCCAGCAGCTTGTTGGGGGGCTCCTACGAGCAGTACTTC,CASSLLGGSYEQYF,TRBV5-1,-,TRBJ2-7,-
TGTGCCAGCAGTCACGACAGGCTGCGGGCCTACGAGCAGTACTTC,CASSHDRLRAYEQYF,TRBV27,-,TRBJ2-7,-
TGTGCCAGCCTCGAGACAGGGAAATACGAGCAGTACTTC,CASLETGKYEQYF,TRBV7-3,once,TRBJ2-7,TRBD1
TGCGCCAGCAGCCAAGAAGGGGCAGGGACTAATGAAAAACTGTTTTTT,CASSQEGAGTNEKLFF,TRBV4-3,once,TRBJ1-4,-
TGTGCCAGCAGTGAGGCCCTCCGAACGACTGAAGCTTTCTTT,CASSEALRTTEAFF,TRBV2,-,TRBJ1-1,-
TGTGCCAGCAGCGTAGAGGGACTAGCGGGAGGGACCGACAATGAGCAGTTCTTC,CASSVEGLAGGTDNEQFF,TRBV9,-,TRBJ2-1,TRBD2
TGCGCCAGCAGCCAAGAGGTGCAGGTTTCTAACTATGGCTACACCTTC,CASSQEVQVSNYGYTF,TRBV4-3,-,TRBJ1-2,-
TGTGCCAGCAGCCTAGCGACTTCCAGGGGCGAGCAGTTCTTC,CASSLATSRGEQFF,TRBV9,-,TRBJ2-1,-
TGTGCCAGCAGTGAAGGGAGGACAGGGGATCGATCGTCCTATGGCTACACCTTC,CASSEGRTGDRSSYGYTF,TRBV6-1,-,TRBJ1-2,TRBD1
TGTGCCAGCAGTTTAGCGGGGGGGCCCAACGAGCAGTACTTC,CASSLAGGPNEQYF,TRBV27,-,TRBJ2-7,TRBD2
TGTGCCAGCAGCTTAGATGGGACTAGCGGGTTCCGGCCCCAGTACTTC,CASSLDGTSGFRPQYF,TRBV7-6,-,TRBJ2-5,TRBD2
TGTGCCTGGGCCGGACTAGCGACAGCCAATGAGCAGTTCTTC,CAWAGLATANEQFF,TRBV30,-,TRBJ2-1,TRBD2
TGCGCCAGCAGCTTGGGACAGGGGGACTATGGCTACACCTTC,CASSLGQGDYGYTF,TRBV5-1,-,TRBJ1-2,TRBD1
TGTGCCAGCAGTGAATGGGCAGACTACAACTTC,CASSEWADYNF,TRBV6-1,-,TRBJ2-7,-
TGTGCCAGCAGCCTCCTGAGCCCACCGAAAGAGACCCAGTACTTC,CASSLLSPPKETQYF,TRBV11-2,-,TRBJ2-5,-
TGCACCAGCAGCTTCGGACTAGTCGAAACGGGGAGTCTATACAATGAGCAGTTCTTC,CTSSFGLVETGSLYNEQFF,TRBV1,-,TRBJ2-1,-
TGTGCCAGCAGTCCCACCCACACAGGGGGTTATGGCTACACCTTC,CASSPTHTGGYGYTF,TRBV28,-,TRBJ1-2,TRBD1
TGTGCCAGCAGCTTGGGAGTCGCTAATGAGCAGTTCTTC,CASSLGVANEQFF,TRBV7-8,-,TRBJ2-1,-
TGCGCCAGCAGCTCCCGGGACAGGGTCTATGGCTACACCTTC,CASSSRDRVYGYTF,TRBV5-1,-,TRBJ1-2,TRBD1
TGTGCCAGCAGCGGACAGGGGCCTCTTGATGGCTACACCTTC,CASSGQGPLDGYTF,TRBV7-5,-,TRBJ1-2,-
TGTGCCGCCTGGAACACTCAGGACAATGAGCAGTTCTTC,CAAWNTQDNEQFF,TRBV28,-,TRBJ2-1,-
TGTGCCAGCTCACCGGAACCGGGACAGGGAAGGTCCGAGCAGTACTTC,CASSPEPGQGRSEQYF,TRBV18,-,TRBJ2-7,TRBD1
TGTGCCAGCAGCCTATATTACCCCGGGACAGGTTCCCCCTACAGCACCTTC,CASSLYYPGTGSPYSTF,TRBV5-6,-,TRBJ1-2,TRBD1
TGTGCCAGCAGCTCAGGGGGCGCGAACACTGAAGCTTTCTTT,CASSSGGANTEAFF,TRBV9,-,TRBJ1-1,TRBD1
TGTGCCAGCAGAGCCGGGACAGGCATTAGCACTGAAGCTTTCTTT,CASRAGTGISTEAFF,TRBV6-1,-,TRBJ1-1,TRBD1
TGTGCCAGCACTTCTATTGGAGCCGGGGAGCTGTTTTTT,CASTSIGAGELFF,TRBV5-4,-,TRBJ2-2,-
TGTGCCAGCAGTTACCCGGACAGAAGAGGTCAGCCCCAGCATTTT,CASSYPDRRGQPQHF,TRBV6-5,-,TRBJ1-5,-
TGTGCCAGTAGTATAGAGCCTAGCGGGAGACCCTACAATGAGCAGTTCTTC,CASSIEPSGRPYNEQFF,TRBV19,-,TRBJ2-1,TRBD2
TGTGCCAGCAGATCAGGCACTAGCGGGCCCACAGATACGCAGTATTTT,CASRSGTSGPTDTQYF,TRBV9,-,TRBJ2-3,TRBD2
TGCAGTGCTAGTCACAGCCTGGGCTACACCTTC,CSASHSLGYTF,TRBV20-1,once,TRBJ1-2,-
TGTGCCAGCAGTTTCGCTGGATCTCAGGGGGTCAATCAGCCCCAGCATTTT,CASSFAGSQGVNQPQHF,TRBV27,few,TRBJ1-5,TRBD1
TGTGCCAGCAGTTACTCGGGGGGCGAGCAGTACTTC,CASSYSGGEQYF,TRBV6-6,-,TRBJ2-7,-
TGCGCCAGCAGCTTGGCGTCAGGGCTCCTAGATGATGACGGTAATGGCTACACCTTC,CASSLASGLLDDDGNGYTF,TRBV5-1,-,TRBJ1-2,-
TGTGCCAGCAGCGTCGGGACTAGCGAAACAGATACGCAGTATTTT,CASSVGTSETDTQYF,TRBV9,-,TRBJ2-3,TRBD2
TGTGCCAGCAGTCAGCGGGTCTCTGGAAACACCATATATTTT,CASSQRVSGNTIYF,TRBV27,-,TRBJ1-3,-
TGTGCCAGCAGTTTGGACAGTGCAACTAATGAAAAACTGTTTTTT,CASSLDSATNEKLFF,TRBV2,-,TRBJ1-4,-
TGCGCCAGCAGCTTGTTTGCCGGAGAGAACACTGAAGCTTTCTTT,CASSLFAGENTEAFF,TRBV5-1,-,TRBJ1-1,-
TGTGCCAGCAGCTCAGGGACAGGGATATCCTACGAGCAGTACTTC,CASSSGTGISYEQYF,TRBV7-7,-,TRBJ2-7,TRBD1
TGCGCCAGCAGCTTGGGTACAGCCTACACCTACGAGCAGTACTTC,CASSLGTAYTYEQYF,TRBV5-1,-,TRBJ2-7,-
TGTGCCATCAGTGAGACAGGGATAGTAAAATCCTACGAGCAGTACTTC,CAISETGIVKSYEQYF,TRBV10-3,-,TRBJ2-7,-
TGCGCCAGCAGCACCGGACTCGGGGGGCCCACAGATACGCAGTATTTT,CASSTGLGGPTDTQYF,TRBV5-1,-,TRBJ2-3,-
TGTGCCGGCCGACAGGGGGCAGGTTTTGGAGGCTACACCTTC,CAGRQGAGFGGYTF,TRBV7-9,-,TRBJ1-2,TRBD1
TGTGCCAGCTCACAGGACAGGGGGCGCGGTGGCTACACCTTC,CASSQDRGRGGYTF,TRBV18,-,TRBJ1-2,TRBD1
TGTGCCAGCAGCTTGGGGACTAGCGGGAGGCTCCCCTACGAGCAGTACTTC,CASSLGTSGRLPYEQYF,TRBV5-4,-,TRBJ2-7,TRBD2
TGTGCCAGCAGTGATGGAGCCTCGAACACCGGGGAGCTGTTTTTT,CASSDGASNTGELFF,TRBV6-1,-,TRBJ2-2,-